The 29 T cell receptor beta chains below all came from one sample that was sequenced in a study of vaccination effects on CD4 cells after COVID-19. Antigen-specific CD4+ T cells were expanded (with viral peptide pools) by the ViraFEST assay ahead of sequencing. Subsequent to 10 days of culture, CD4+ T cells were isolated. Participants each got two BNT162b2 or mRNA-1273 vaccine doses. Assay used: immunoSEQ multiplex PCR; TCRdb lists only in-frame clones, some missing. The sample lists some 30,000 clones, over 75% occurring once. For these receptors, no antigen is known. The sample consisted of CD4+ T cells from PBMCs cultured with SARS-CoV-2 spike peptides, taken after COVID-19 vaccination. These receptors all come from a human donor who received a COVID-19 vaccine. Some clones in this sample may be carry-over from other donors' samples.

The J gene is TRBJ1-1, the V gene TRBV19; 8 bases line up with TRBD1. Germline CDR1 reads LNHDA; CDR2 reads SQIVND (reference sequence). The CDR3 is 13 amino acids. The V gene end was trimmed by 0 bases and the J gene end by 7 bases; junction bases not matched to a gene: 1. The CDR3 DNA sequence: TGTGCCAGTAGTATAGAAGGACAGGGTGAAGCTTTCTTT. Residues: CASSIEGQGEAFF.

This clone is a singleton in its sample. The chain links TRBV10-1 to TRBJ2-3, with D uncertain. CDR1 is WNHNN, CDR2 SYGVQD, per germline (reference sequence). The V gene lost 2 bases and the J gene lost 5 bases, with 8 bases spanning the gap. The CDR3 extends over 13 amino acids. CDR3 coding DNA: TGCGCCAGCAGTGAGACGCCGGAAGATACGCAGTATTTT. It encodes CASSETPEDTQYF.

V gene TRBV27 combines with J gene TRBJ1-5, with D possibly TRBD1 on 5 matching bases. The CDR3 is made up of 13 amino acids. The germline V gene has CDR1 MNHEY and CDR2 SMNVEV (reference sequence). V was trimmed by 5 bases and J by 8 bases, leaving 13 bases between them. CDR3 coding DNA: TGTGCCAGCAGTCTCAGGGTCCTGGAGCCCCAGCATTTT. Translation: CASSLRVLEPQHF.

This chain links TRBV10-1 with TRBJ2-3, with 11 nucleotides matching TRBD2. Germline assignment: CDR1 WNHNN and CDR2 SYGVQD (reference sequence). V lost 6 bases and J lost 5; bases outside the gene matches: 10. The CDR3 loop spans 16 amino acids. The CDR3 reads CASSRTSGGHKDTQYF. In nucleotides, the CDR3 is TGCGCCAGCAGCCGTACTAGCGGGGGTCACAAAGATACGCAGTATTTT.

To note about this clone: Within the sample, other DNA sequences also encode this same CDR3. The genes are TRBV5-1 and TRBJ2-5, with D unclear. Trimming removed 4 bases at V and 1 base at J, with 2 bases between. The CDR3 covers 11 residues. Per the germline V gene, CDR1 is SGHRS and CDR2 is YFSETQ. CDR3 sequence (DNA): TGCGCCAGCAGCATCCAAGAGACCCAGTACTTC. As protein: CASSIQETQYF. Variable domain in full (rest from reference TRBV5-1 and TRBJ2-5): KAGVTQTPRYLIKTRGQQVTLSCSPISGHRSVSWYQQTPGQGLQFLFEYFSETQRNKGNFPGRFSGRQFSNSRSEMNVSTLELGDSALYLCASSIQETQYFGPGTRLLVL.

The chain is built from TRBV7-2 and TRBJ2-3; 7 bases match TRBD2. Trimming cost V 3 bases and J 0 bases; bases outside gene matches: 6. Germline V gene lookup returns CDR1 SGHTA and CDR2 FQGNSA. The CDR3 is 16 amino acids. As DNA, the CDR3 is TGTGCCAGCAGCTTTGACGCGGGGGTGAGCACAGATACGCAGTATTTT. Its translation is CASSFDAGVSTDTQYF.

The CDR3 DNA follows: TGTGCCAGCAGCCCTCCTCCAGGGAGTAACACCGGGGAGCTGTTTTTT. This gives the protein CASSPPPGSNTGELFF. The chain combines TRBV5-4 with TRBJ2-2, with D tentatively TRBD1 or TRBD2 (5 bases each). V was clipped by 4 bases and J by 2 bases, with 15 bases between them. The length of the CDR3 is 16 residues. The germline V gene encodes CDR1 SGHNT and CDR2 YYREEE (reference sequence).

The gene calls are TRBV4-3 and TRBJ2-2, with D possibly matching TRBD2 (5 bases). This CDR3 comprises 16 residues. Trimming took 0 bases from V and 2 from J, leaving 10 bases between them. The germline V gene has CDR1 LGHNA and CDR2 YSLEER. The CDR3 sequence is CASSQDPGLNTGELFF. The CDR3 DNA reads as TGCGCCAGCAGCCAAGATCCCGGACTCAACACCGGGGAGCTGTTTTTT.

The chain has TRBV12-3 or TRBV12-4 and TRBJ1-5; D is unresolved. Trimming cost V 6 bases and J 0 bases, with 6 bases left between them. This CDR3 is 13 amino acids long. This CDR3 reads CASSEYSNQPQHF. Written as DNA, the CDR3 is TGTGCCAGCAGCGAGTATAGCAATCAGCCCCAGCATTTT.

The J gene is TRBJ1-3, the V gene TRBV29-1; D is uncertain. This CDR3 region has 13 residues. Germline lookup yields CDR1 SQVTM and CDR2 ANQGSEA. Trimming shortened V by 3 bases and J by 2 bases, and 8 bases separated the two germline ends. This CDR3 reads CSVESRPGNTIYF. The DNA of the CDR3 is TGCAGCGTTGAGTCCAGGCCTGGAAACACCATATATTTT.

V and J are TRBV9 and TRBJ1-1, with D perhaps matching TRBD1 (5 bases). V was shortened by 0 bases and J by 5 bases, with 11 bases between the two germline ends. The CDR3 spans 14 residues. Germline V CDR1 and CDR2: SGDLS, YYNGEE. The CDR3 region has the DNA TGTGCCAGCAGCGTAGCGCTCGGGGCGACTGAAGCTTTCTTT. It translates to CASSVALGATEAFF.

This chain links TRBV18 with TRBJ1-1, with TRBD1 matching over 12 bases. J gave up 2 bases and V 6 bases, and 10 bases lay outside the gene matches. CDR1 is KGHSH and CDR2 is LQKENI in the germline V gene. This CDR3 comprises 17 residues. CDR3 nucleotide sequence: TGTGCCAGCTCCCCCGGGACAGGGGGCGCAGGAAACACTGAAGCTTTCTTT. Residues: CASSPGTGGAGNTEAFF. Drawing the rest from reference TRBV18 and TRBJ1-1, the complete variable domain is NAGVMQNPRHLVRRRGQEARLRCSPMKGHSHVYWYRQLPEEGLKFMVYLQKENIIDESGMPKERFSAEFPKEGPSILRIQQVVRGDSAAYFCASSPGTGGAGNTEAFFGQGTRLTVV.

The chain employs TRBV5-1 and TRBJ2-3, with 15 positions matching TRBD2. The V and J ends lost 5 bases and 6 bases, in that order; junction bases with no gene match: 7. Per the germline V gene, CDR1 is SGHRS and CDR2 is YFSETQ. The CDR3 has 16 amino acids. The DNA for the CDR3 is TGCGCCAGCAGGCAGAGGACTAGCGGGGGGGCCGATACGCAGTATTTT. Encoded protein: CASRQRTSGGADTQYF.

This chain connects TRBV5-4 to TRBJ1-2; a weak D match, TRBD1 (5 bases). The CDR3 loop spans 15 amino acids. V lost 1 base and J lost 3, with 13 bases in between. The V gene's germline CDR1 is SGHNT and CDR2 YYREEE (reference sequence). CDR3 residues: CASSLKSGTDYGYTF. Written as DNA, the CDR3 is TGTGCCAGCAGCTTGAAGTCCGGGACCGACTATGGCTACACCTTC.

J is TRBJ2-3 and V is TRBV5-1; D call uncertain. The CDR3 covers 14 residues. Germline V gene lookup returns CDR1 SGHRS and CDR2 YFSETQ. The V end lost 8 bases, the J end lost 1 base, and 14 bases lay between the germline ends. Here the CDR3 DNA reads TGCGCCAGTAAGACGGACGTGGGCACAGATACGCAGTATTTT. Translating gives CASKTDVGTDTQYF.

The chain is built from TRBV12-3 or TRBV12-4 and TRBJ1-5, with TRBD1 matching 7 bases. The CDR3 runs to 13 residues. V lost 6 bases, J lost 4 bases, and 3 bases stayed unmatched. The CDR3 sequence: CASRPGGNQPQHF. CDR3 bases: TGTGCCAGCAGGCCAGGGGGTAATCAGCCCCAGCATTTT.

V usage is TRBV18 and J usage is TRBJ1-5, with 8 bases that match TRBD1. The CDR3 consists of 14 residues. CDR1 and CDR2 from the germline V gene are KGHSH and LQKENI. J gave up 6 bases and V 2 bases, and 3 bases lay outside the gene matches. In DNA form, the CDR3 reads TGTGCCAGCTCACCAGAAACAGGGGGTCAGCCCCAGCATTTT. Translation gives CASSPETGGQPQHF.

This clone was found once. CDR3: CASSLGSPDTQYF. The CDR3 nucleotides read TGTGCCAGCAGTTTAGGTAGTCCAGATACGCAGTATTTT. This chain links TRBV12-3 or TRBV12-4 with TRBJ2-3; no clear D. The CDR3 consists of 13 residues. V gave up 1 base and J gave up 4 bases, with 6 bases separating them.

V is TRBV28 and J is TRBJ1-5; tentative D call: TRBD1 (5 bases). Germline CDR1 MDHEN, CDR2 SYDVKM. This CDR3 spans 15 amino acids. V shed 5 bases and J shed 4 bases, with 15 bases lying between them. CDR3 region: CASSQRQGENQPQHF. As DNA, the CDR3 is TGTGCCAGCAGTCAACGCCAAGGGGAGAATCAGCCCCAGCATTTT.

The chain recombines TRBV5-4 with TRBJ1-5; possibly TRBD1 for D (6 bases). CDR1 and CDR2 (germline): SGHNT, YYREEE (reference sequence). V shed 1 base and J shed 1 base, with 12 bases lying between them. The CDR3 extends over 16 amino acids. Written as DNA, the CDR3 is TGTGCCAGCAGCTTGAGCTACGGGACAAGCAATCAGCCCCAGCATTTT. Translating it yields CASSLSYGTSNQPQHF.

The rearrangement joins TRBV7-3 to TRBJ2-3; TRBD2 matches at 12 bases. After removal of 5 bases from V and 3 bases from J, the junction contained 15 bases not matched to a gene. Germline V gene lookup returns CDR1 SGHTA and CDR2 FQGTGA. This CDR3 has 19 amino acids. CDR3 DNA sequence: TGTGCCAGCAGCGGACGGGTCCGACTAGCGGGGGCATCGACAGATACGCAGTATTTT. Residues: CASSGRVRLAGASTDTQYF.

The rearrangement joins TRBV18 to TRBJ1-3, with 9 positions matching TRBD1. The V and J ends lost 3 bases and 3 bases, in that order; junction bases with no gene match: 6. The germline gives CDR1 KGHSH, CDR2 LQKENI. The CDR3 consists of 16 residues. CDR3 sequence (DNA): TGTGCCAGCTCACCTGGACAGGGGAGTTTTGGAAACACCATATATTTT. Amino acid sequence: CASSPGQGSFGNTIYF. Full variable domain (missing parts from reference TRBV18 and TRBJ1-3): NAGVMQNPRHLVRRRGQEARLRCSPMKGHSHVYWYRQLPEEGLKFMVYLQKENIIDESGMPKERFSAEFPKEGPSILRIQQVVRGDSAAYFCASSPGQGSFGNTIYFGEGSWLTVV.

The V and J genes are TRBV7-2 and TRBJ1-1, with TRBD1 matching 9 bases. The V segment lost 1 base and the J segment 0 bases; nucleotides outside the gene matches: 3. Germline assignment: CDR1 SGHTA and CDR2 FQGNSA. The CDR3 length is 16 residues. The DNA for the CDR3 is TGTGCCAGCAGCTTAGGGACAGGGGCTATGAACACTGAAGCTTTCTTT. This sequence encodes CASSLGTGAMNTEAFF.

The rearrangement links TRBV5-4 to TRBJ2-1; D could derive from TRBD1 or TRBD2 (5 bases each). The CDR3 has 13 residues. Trimming removed 2 bases from V and 6 bases from J, with 9 bases in between. Per the germline V gene, CDR1 is SGHNT and CDR2 is YYREEE (reference sequence). CDR3 amino acids: CASSFPGGNEQFF. The CDR3 DNA reads as TGTGCCAGCAGCTTCCCTGGGGGCAATGAGCAGTTCTTC.

This clone came up a few times. The chain recombines TRBV14 with TRBJ2-7, with a weak D call TRBD1 (6 bases). The germline gives CDR1 SGHDN, CDR2 FVKESK. V dropped 4 bases and J dropped 3 bases, with 10 bases sitting between them. CDR3 length equals 13 residues. CDR3: CASSPLDSYEQYV. CDR3 nucleotide sequence: TGTGCCAGCAGCCCACTGGACAGCTACGAGCAGTACGTC.

The chain recombines TRBV9 with TRBJ2-5; TRBD2 agrees at 8 bases. This CDR3 spans 15 amino acids. Germline V gene sequence: CDR1 SGDLS, CDR2 YYNGEE. Trimming at V came to 8 bases and at J to 0 bases, leaving 9 bases not matched to a gene. The CDR3 DNA sequence: TGTGCCAGGACCAGCGGGGGACCTTACCAAGAGACCCAGTACTTC. Protein product: CARTSGGPYQETQYF.

The gene calls are TRBV5-1 and TRBJ1-5, with a possible D match to TRBD1 (6 bases). Per germline, CDR1 SGHRS and CDR2 YFSETQ. The germline V and J ends were trimmed by 2 bases and 0 bases, with 15 bases remaining between them. The CDR3 is 17 residues long. The CDR3, as DNA: TGCGCCAGCAGCTTAGGGGGGGGTGGAGGTAGCAATCAGCCCCAGCATTTT. Its translation: CASSLGGGGGSNQPQHF. Full variable domain (outside the CDR3, taken from reference TRBV5-1 and TRBJ1-5): KAGVTQTPRYLIKTRGQQVTLSCSPISGHRSVSWYQQTPGQGLQFLFEYFSETQRNKGNFPGRFSGRQFSNSRSEMNVSTLELGDSALYLCASSLGGGGGSNQPQHFGDGTRLSIL.

J is TRBJ2-5 and V is TRBV7-2; D ambiguous. This CDR3 contains 14 residues. V was clipped by 6 bases and J by 4 bases, with 15 bases between them. Germline CDR1 is SGHTA and CDR2 is FQGNSA. The CDR3 sequence: CASSFLEYAETQYF. DNA for the CDR3: TGTGCCAGCAGTTTCCTCGAATACGCAGAGACCCAGTACTTC.

V is TRBV18 and J is TRBJ2-5; D ambiguous. V was clipped by 8 bases and J by 1 base, with 5 bases between them. The CDR3 runs 11 residues. Germline V gene lookup returns CDR1 KGHSH and CDR2 LQKENI. The CDR3: CASGLQETQYF. Here the CDR3 DNA reads TGTGCCAGCGGGCTCCAAGAGACCCAGTACTTC.